These 16 T cell receptor beta chains originate from one sample sequenced in a study of blood T cell repertoires in COVID-19. The data were produced by immunoSEQ multiplex PCR, yet TCRdb's version contains in-frame clones alone and is incomplete. The table shows hundreds of thousands of clones, with roughly 80% occurring only once. The specimen was peripheral blood. The receptor set was obtained from a man of 80 years or more with acute or convalescent COVID-19.

The CDR3 nucleotides are TGTGCCAGTAGTAGGAGGGCAGCGGGGGGCACCGGGGAGCTGTTTTTT. Its translation is CASSRRAAGGTGELFF. The chain combines TRBV19 with TRBJ2-2, with 9 bases matching TRBD2. Per the germline V gene, CDR1 is LNHDA and CDR2 is SQIVND (reference sequence). V lost 4 bases and J lost 4; bases outside the gene matches: 7. This CDR3 region has 16 residues. The full variable domain, its missing parts supplied by reference TRBV19 and TRBJ2-2, is DGGITQSPKYLFRKEGQNVTLSCEQNLNHDAMYWYRQDPGQGLRLIYYSQIVNDFQKGDIAEGYSVSREKKESFPLTVTSAQKNPTAFYLCASSRRAAGGTGELFFGEGSRLTVL.

A single count supports this clone. This sequence joins TRBV3-1 (or the pseudogene TRBV3-2) and TRBJ2-3; 14 nucleotides match TRBD2. This CDR3 spans 19 amino acids. CDR1 and CDR2 (germline): LGHDT, YNNKEL (reference sequence). V dropped 4 bases and J dropped 0; count of bases not matched to a gene: 9. This CDR3 reads CASSRLAGGPLSSTDTQYF. CDR3 sequence (DNA): TGTGCCAGCAGCCGACTAGCGGGGGGGCCCCTTTCTAGCACAGATACGCAGTATTTT.

This rearrangement joins TRBV27 to TRBJ2-5, with 8 bases identical to TRBD1. Germline-derived CDR1 and CDR2 are MNHEY and SMNVEV (reference sequence). The CDR3 contains 15 residues. With V trimmed by 0 bases and J by 1 base, 1 base remained unmatched. The CDR3 nucleotides read TGTGCCAGCAGTTTATCGGACAGGGTCCAAGAGACCCAGTACTTC. Protein product: CASSLSDRVQETQYF.

The rearrangement joins TRBV6-2 or TRBV6-3 to TRBJ2-7; D remains unclear. Germline CDR1 and CDR2: MNHEY and SVGEGT. V lost 0 bases, J lost 3 bases, and 6 bases lay in between. CDR3 length: 13 residues. The CDR3 sequence: CASSYSSFYEQYF. CDR3 nucleotide sequence: TGTGCCAGCAGTTACTCCAGTTTCTACGAGCAGTACTTC.

The rearrangement links TRBV18 to TRBJ2-1; D possibly corresponds to TRBD2 (5 bases). Germline V CDR1 and CDR2: KGHSH, LQKENI. The CDR3 spans 12 residues. V was cut by 4 bases and J by 8 bases, with 9 bases left in between. For the CDR3, the DNA is TGTGCCAGCTCACAAGACGGGGATGAGCAGTTCTTC. It translates to CASSQDGDEQFF.

Written as DNA, the CDR3 is TGTGCCAGCAGCTTAGCCCCGGGACTAGCGGATCGCATAGCCAAAAACATTCAGTACTTC. This translates into CASSLAPGLADRIAKNIQYF. V is TRBV7-2 and J is TRBJ2-4, with 11 positions matching TRBD2. CDR1 SGHTA and CDR2 FQGNSA come from the germline V gene. The CDR3 covers 20 residues. Trimming cost V 0 bases and J 0 bases; bases outside gene matches: 10.

This chain uses TRBV30 with TRBJ2-7; 12 bases match TRBD2. Germline V gene lookup returns CDR1 GTSNPN and CDR2 SVGIG (reference sequence). J gave up 2 bases and V 0 bases, and 8 bases lay outside the gene matches. The length of the CDR3 is 17 residues. In DNA form, the CDR3 reads TGTGCCTGGAGTGTACTTCGACTAGCGGGAGTCGCCTACGAGCAGTACTTC. Its protein product is CAWSVLRLAGVAYEQYF.

A few counts support this clone. The chain employs TRBV27 and TRBJ2-7, with TRBD1 matching 9 bases. The CDR3 sequence is 15 residues long. J was trimmed by 5 bases and V by 5 bases; bases with no gene match: 10. Germline CDR1 MNHEY, CDR2 SMNVEV (reference sequence). CDR3 in amino acids: CASSGTGTGNHEQYF. The DNA for the CDR3 is TGTGCCAGCAGTGGTACCGGGACAGGGAACCACGAGCAGTACTTC.

This rearrangement joins TRBV11-2 to TRBJ2-2, with 9 bases identical to TRBD1. V shed 4 bases and J 2 bases; nucleotides not matched to a gene: 5. Germline CDR1 is SGHAT and CDR2 is FQNNGV. This CDR3 has 16 amino acids. The CDR3 bases are TGTGCCAGCAGCTCCCGGACAGGGGTTAACACCGGGGAGCTGTTTTTT. As protein: CASSSRTGVNTGELFF.

The chain joins TRBV18 to TRBJ2-2, with D possibly being TRBD2 (5 bases). The CDR3 is 15 residues long. V dropped 1 base and J dropped 5 bases, with 11 bases sitting between them. Looked up from germline, CDR1 is KGHSH and CDR2 is LQKENI. CDR3 region: CASSPLAGETGELFF. CDR3 in DNA: TGTGCCAGCTCACCACTCGCCGGGGAGACCGGGGAGCTGTTTTTT.

The rearrangement uses TRBV4-2 and TRBJ2-1, with D perhaps TRBD2 (6 bases). The CDR3 contains 16 residues. The ends were cut back, 0 bases at V and 2 bases at J, with 11 bases in the middle. CDR1 and CDR2 from the germline V gene are LGHNA and YNFKEQ. This CDR3 reads CASSQDRGGAYNEQFF. The CDR3 coding sequence is TGTGCCAGCAGCCAAGATCGGGGAGGTGCCTACAATGAGCAGTTCTTC.

The V gene is TRBV3-1 (or the pseudogene TRBV3-2), the J gene TRBJ1-1; D remains ambiguous. CDR1 LGHDT and CDR2 YNNKEL come from the germline V gene (reference sequence). The CDR3 spans 13 residues. V was cut by 1 base and J by 4 bases, with 7 bases left in between. CDR3 sequence: CASSQGAGTEAFF. The CDR3 DNA is TGTGCCAGCAGCCAAGGGGCCGGCACTGAAGCTTTCTTT.

The chain is built from TRBV6-4 and TRBJ2-2; tentative D call: TRBD2 (5 bases). The germline CDR1 and CDR2 sequences are MRHNA and SNTAGT. CDR3 length: 17 residues. V was clipped by 6 bases and J by 6 bases, with 23 bases between them. The CDR3 nucleotides are TGTGCCAGCAGCCTATCAAGGGTGGGAGCTGCCCCCGGGGAGCTGTTTTTT. Translation gives CASSLSRVGAAPGELFF.

This clone appeared a single time. The genes are TRBV9 and TRBJ2-1; 10 positions agree with TRBD1. CDR1 is SGDLS and CDR2 is YYNGEE in the germline V gene. The CDR3 has 14 amino acids. Germline trimming cut 3 bases from V and 9 bases from J; bases unmatched to any gene: 6. CDR3 nucleotides: TGTGCCAGCAGCGAGGACAGGGGGGATGGTGAGCAGTTCTTC. Residues: CASSEDRGDGEQFF.

This chain uses TRBV6-5 with TRBJ1-4; maybe TRBD1 (6 bases). V lost 6 bases and J 4 bases, leaving 15 bases between the germline ends. This CDR3 is 15 amino acids long. From germline, CDR1 is MNHEY and CDR2 SVGAGI. CDR3 amino acids: CASRPTRGGNEKLFF. CDR3 bases: TGTGCCAGCAGACCTACGAGGGGGGGTAATGAAAAACTGTTTTTT.

The chain links TRBV7-9 to TRBJ2-7, with D possibly TRBD1 on 6 matching bases. The CDR3 covers 15 residues. The germline CDR1 and CDR2 sequences are SEHNR and FQNEAQ (reference sequence). Trimming cost V 0 bases and J 1 base, with 10 bases left between them. The chain's CDR3 is CASSLAGARSYEQYF. DNA for the CDR3: TGTGCCAGCAGCTTAGCGGGGGCCCGTTCCTACGAGCAGTACTTC.